These T cell receptor beta chains were read from a single sample in a study of OX40 agonist ivuxolimab in advanced cancers. Sequencing was performed with immunoSEQ multiplex PCR; in TCRdb, only in-frame clones are kept and a portion is missing. The repertoire holds just under 80,000 clones, with 70% to 90% as singletons. The material sequenced was CD4+ or CD8+ T cells sorted from blood, taken in a trial of the OX40 agonist ivuxolimab. Receptors were obtained from an adult with an advanced solid tumor such as melanoma, head and neck, liver or kidney cancer. CDR3s include the opening cysteine and the closing phenylalanine or tryptophan. The order of the fields is J gene, D gene, V gene, clone size, CDR3 DNA, CDR3 protein. D genes are given only for firm matches. Not every row has a clone size; where given, it reads once, few, many or a size class.

TRBJ2-7	TRBD2	TRBV10-3	once	TGTGCCATCAGTGAGGTCCCACTAGCGGGAGGAGCCTACGAGCAGTACTTC	CAISEVPLAGGAYEQYF
TRBJ2-7	TRBD2	TRBV6-6	.	TGTGCCAGCAGTACCGGGACTAGCGGGAGGGCCTACGAGCAGTACTTC	CASSTGTSGRAYEQYF
TRBJ1-2	TRBD1	TRBV30	.	TGTGCCTGGAGTCCAGGGGGCAGCTCTCGCTATGGCTACACCTTC	CAWSPGGSSRYGYTF
TRBJ2-1	TRBD2	TRBV5-4	.	TGTGCCAGCGCCCTATCGGCGGGAGTCCCCAATGAGCAGTTCTTC	CASALSAGVPNEQFF
TRBJ2-5	TRBD1	TRBV19	.	TGTGCCACCCTCGAAGGACAGGGGGTTCAGTACTTC	CATLEGQGVQYF
TRBJ2-1	.	TRBV5-1	.	TGCGCCAGCAGCTTTGGTGCCGGGACCGGGGACAATGAGCAGTTCTTC	CASSFGAGTGDNEQFF
TRBJ1-2	TRBD1	TRBV29-1	.	TGCAGCGTAGAGAGACAGGGGGCGATGGTCACACATGGCTACACCTTC	CSVERQGAMVTHGYTF
TRBJ2-7	.	TRBV6-5	.	TGTGCCAGCAGTTACAACAGGGACGTGGAGCAGTACTTC	CASSYNRDVEQYF
TRBJ2-1	TRBD2	TRBV5-1	.	TGCGCCAGCAGCTTCGAAGGTAGCGGGAGTAGGGTTGAGCAGTTCTTC	CASSFEGSGSRVEQFF
TRBJ2-5	TRBD2	TRBV15	.	TGTGCCACCAGCAGAGATGGGGCCCTAGCGGGAGAACAAGAGACCCAGTACTTC	CATSRDGALAGEQETQYF
TRBJ1-5	TRBD1	TRBV19	.	TGTGCCAGTAGTGGAGGGACAGGCAATCAGCCCCAGCATTTT	CASSGGTGNQPQHF
TRBJ2-7	.	TRBV6-1	.	TGTGCCAGCAGGGGTAGAGGGGTTCTCTACGAGCAGTACTTC	CASRGRGVLYEQYF
TRBJ1-6	TRBD1	TRBV10-3	.	TGTGCCGCAGCCGGGACAGGGGTTTCACCCCTCCACTTT	CAAAGTGVSPLHF
TRBJ2-3	TRBD2	TRBV19	.	TGTGCCAGTAGTAGGGCCGGAGCGGGAGTTTGGTCAGATACGCAGTATTTT	CASSRAGAGVWSDTQYF
TRBJ1-4	.	TRBV2	.	TGTGCCAGCCGAGGACAGACATCTAATGAAAAACTGTTTTTT	CASRGQTSNEKLFF
TRBJ2-2	.	TRBV6-1	.	TGTGCCAGCAGTGAAGCGTGGTCCGGGGAGCTGTTTTTT	CASSEAWSGELFF
TRBJ2-1	.	TRBV7-9	.	TGTGCCAGCAGCTTGAACGGCGGGGCGGGCTACAATGAGCAGTTCTTC	CASSLNGGAGYNEQFF
TRBJ2-3	.	TRBV7-9	.	TGTGCCAGCAGCTTAGTAGCGGCTAGCACAGATACGCAGTATTTT	CASSLVAASTDTQYF
TRBJ2-5	TRBD2	TRBV19	.	TGTGCCACCCAAAACAAGCCCAGCGGGGGAACACAAGAGACCCAGTACTTC	CATQNKPSGGTQETQYF
TRBJ1-5	.	TRBV5-5	.	TGTGCCAGCAGCTTGGCCGCTTATCAGCCCCAGCATTTT	CASSLAAYQPQHF
TRBJ1-1	.	TRBV7-2	once	TGTGCCAGCAGCTTAGAAGGGCTGGAGACTGAAGCTTTCTTT	CASSLEGLETEAFF
TRBJ2-5	.	TRBV10-3	once	TGTGCCATCAGTCCTCGGGGGCGGGAGACCCAGTACTTC	CAISPRGRETQYF
TRBJ2-2	.	TRBV9	.	TGTGCCAGCAGCGTAGCTCTACAGAACACCGGGGAGCTGTTTTTT	CASSVALQNTGELFF
TRBJ1-5	.	TRBV6-6	.	TGTGCCAGCAGCCGCCGGGCCTCTTATAGCAATCAGCCCCAGCATTTT	CASSRRASYSNQPQHF
TRBJ2-7	TRBD2	TRBV6-5	.	TGTGCCAGCAGCCCGTTTCTAGCGGGAGTGCACGAGCAGTACTTC	CASSPFLAGVHEQYF
TRBJ1-2	.	TRBV30	few	TGTGCCTGGCAACTAGGGTACTATGGCTACACCTTC	CAWQLGYYGYTF
TRBJ2-7	.	TRBV5-1	once	TGCGCCAGCAGCTTTACACCGGGACAATTCTATTACGAGCAGTACTTC	CASSFTPGQFYYEQYF
TRBJ2-2	TRBD2	TRBV7-2	.	TGTGCCAGCAGCTCCGGACTAGCGGGAGCAGGCGGGGAGCTGTTTTTT	CASSSGLAGAGGELFF
TRBJ2-7	TRBD1	TRBV27	.	TGTGCCAGCAGAGCCCCGGGACAGGGCTCCTACGAGCAGTACTTC	CASRAPGQGSYEQYF
TRBJ2-3	TRBD1	TRBV11-2	.	TGTGCCAGCAGCTCAGGGGGCTTGGGGACAGATACGCAGTATTTT	CASSSGGLGTDTQYF
TRBJ2-7	TRBD2	TRBV11-2	.	TGTGCCAGCAGCTTAGCATCGGGGGGAGGCGAGCAGTACTTC	CASSLASGGGEQYF
TRBJ2-6	.	TRBV10-1	.	TGCGCCAGCAGTTCAGGGGCATCTGGGGCCAACGTCCTGACTTTC	CASSSGASGANVLTF
TRBJ2-1	TRBD1	TRBV7-2	.	TGTGCCAGCAGCTTAGAGGGGGCGAGGAATGAGCAGTTCTTC	CASSLEGARNEQFF
TRBJ1-1	.	TRBV19	.	TGTGCCAGTAGCGACCGGGACACGTTCACTGAAGCTTTCTTT	CASSDRDTFTEAFF
TRBJ2-1	TRBD1	TRBV27	.	TGTGCCAGCAGTTTAGATCTCCGGGACAGGGGGCCCAATGAGCAGTTCTTC	CASSLDLRDRGPNEQFF
TRBJ1-3	.	TRBV7-9	.	TGTGCCAGCAGCTTAACCCAGGGCGGCGCAGGAAACACCATATATTTT	CASSLTQGGAGNTIYF
TRBJ2-7	TRBD2	TRBV11-2	.	TGTGCCAGCAGCTTGGGACTAGCCTTTCTGCGGGAGCAGTACTTC	CASSLGLAFLREQYF
TRBJ2-7	.	TRBV11-3	.	TGTGCCAGCAGCTTAGATGTCTTAGCGGTCCCCTACGAGCAGTACTTC	CASSLDVLAVPYEQYF
TRBJ2-3	TRBD2	TRBV7-2	.	TGTGCCAGCAGCTTGACGGGACTAAGCACAGATACGCAGTATTTT	CASSLTGLSTDTQYF
TRBJ2-7	TRBD2	TRBV2	.	TGTGCCAGCAGTGAGCCTAGCGGGAGAACCTACGAGCAGTACTTC	CASSEPSGRTYEQYF
TRBJ2-3	.	TRBV19	.	TGTGCCAGTAGTATTACGGATACGCAGTATTTT	CASSITDTQYF
TRBJ2-4	.	TRBV4-2	.	TGTGCCAGCAGCCAAGATTTGGAAGCTCCCCAAAACATTCAGTACTTC	CASSQDLEAPQNIQYF
TRBJ1-5	.	TRBV15	.	TGTGCCACCAGCAGAGATAGGCAGGGACCTCAGCCCCAGCATTTT	CATSRDRQGPQPQHF
TRBJ2-4	.	TRBV19	.	TGTGCCAGTAGTGGTCGGGAGTTGGCCAAAAACATTCAGTACTTC	CASSGRELAKNIQYF
TRBJ2-1	.	TRBV14	.	TGTGCCAGCAGCCAAGATCGGGAGTACGGGTCAAGCTCCTACAATGAGCAGTTCTTC	CASSQDREYGSSSYNEQFF
TRBJ2-7	TRBD2	TRBV15	.	TGTGCCACCAGCGGAGGGGGACTAGACAAAGTTTCCTCCTACGAGCAGTACTTC	CATSGGGLDKVSSYEQYF
TRBJ2-2	TRBD1	TRBV5-6	.	TGTGCCAGCAGTAAGGCAGGGGGCACCGGGGAGCTGTTTTTT	CASSKAGGTGELFF
TRBJ2-6	.	TRBV6-5	.	TGTGCCAGCAGCACTACAGGGAGTGGGGCCAACGTCCTGACTTTC	CASSTTGSGANVLTF
TRBJ2-7	.	TRBV11-2	.	TGTGCCAGCAGCTCACAAAGGCAGGGTAGGGGAGAGCAGTACTTC	CASSSQRQGRGEQYF
TRBJ2-7	TRBD2	TRBV29-1	.	TGCAGCGTTGTTCCCCTAGCGGGTTCCTACGAGCAGTACTTC	CSVVPLAGSYEQYF
TRBJ1-2	.	TRBV7-9	.	TGTGCCAGCAGCTTACCAGGGGACTATGGCTACACCTTC	CASSLPGDYGYTF
TRBJ1-4	TRBD1	TRBV27	.	TGTGCCAGCAGTCTAACAGGGGGACCGAATGAAAAACTGTTTTTT	CASSLTGGPNEKLFF
TRBJ2-5	TRBD2	TRBV10-3	.	TGTGCCATCAGTGTTACAAGGACTAGCGTGGGGGAGACCCAGTACTTC	CAISVTRTSVGETQYF
TRBJ2-1	TRBD2	TRBV27	.	TGTGCCAGCAGTCCCTCGGGACTAGCGGGATTTGATCAGTTCTTC	CASSPSGLAGFDQFF